A few counts support the clone carrying this T cell receptor beta chain. What it binds is unknown. This record comes from a study of post-analysis software for immune sequencing data. The overall study: Patients had relapsing-remitting, secondary progressive or progressive-relapsing multiple sclerosis; some lacked subtype. Study results and limitations: Among roughly 5 TRBV segments more frequent in patients than controls were TRBV5-6, TRBV5-1 and TRBV20-1. Under the F measure, samples that were prepared in one batch clustered strongly together.

Trimming left V 5 bases short and J 5 bases short, with 14 bases between. CDR3 length: 13 residues. Germline values: CDR1 SGHRS, CDR2 YFSETQ. TCR beta libraries were prepared from cDNA with unique molecular identifiers. TCRdb reprocessed the PCR reads via MiXCR and lists one record per CDR3 protein. The data contain about half a million distinct CDR3 sequences, less than 45% of them singletons. The sample was blood. This receptor was obtained from a girl between 10 and 17 years old with multiple sclerosis. The rearrangement links TRBV5-1 to TRBJ2-7, with D tentatively TRBD1 or TRBD2 (5 bases each). CDR3 DNA: TGCGCCAGCAGTCGGGGCCAGGAAAACGAGCAGTACTTC. It codes for CASSRGQENEQYF. Filled out from reference TRBV5-1 and TRBJ2-7, the complete variable domain reads KAGVTQTPRYLIKTRGQQVTLSCSPISGHRSVSWYQQTPGQGLQFLFEYFSETQRNKGNFPGRFSGRQFSNSRSEMNVSTLELGDSALYLCASSRGQENEQYFGPGTRLTVT.